This TCR beta chain derives from a study of blood T cell repertoires in COVID-19. About the research overall: The samples span acute and convalescent COVID-19 from the United States, Italy and Spain. In each case, the material was cDNA or gDNA derived from T cells, B-cell-depleted T cells, or PBMCs.

Profiling relied on immunoSEQ multiplex PCR, and the TCRdb table lists in-frame clones only, not all of them. The sample includes 150,000 to 200,000 clones, roughly 83% of them seen just once. The germline V and J ends were trimmed by 2 bases and 8 bases, with 8 bases remaining between them. The CDR3 spans 12 residues. CDR1 is SGHAT and CDR2 is FQNNGV in the germline V gene. The specimen sequenced was PBMCs or T cells enriched from blood (not recorded which). This clonotype was sampled from a woman between 55 and 75 years old who had recovered from COVID-19. The rearrangement uses TRBV11-2 and TRBJ2-3; D might be TRBD2 (5 bases). CDR3 residues: CASSLPAGTQYF. CDR3 bases: TGTGCCAGCAGCTTACCGGCGGGTACGCAGTATTTT. Looking up the rest from reference TRBV11-2 and TRBJ2-3 gives the full variable domain: EAGVAQSPRYKIIEKRQSVAFWCNPISGHATLYWYQQILGQGPKLLIQFQNNGVVDDSQLPKDRFSAERLKGVDSTLKIQPAKLEDSAVYLCASSLPAGTQYFGPGTRLTVL.